Below, one TCR beta chain is given with its context. The source of the sample is a study of cytotoxic CD8 clonotypes in ibrutinib-treated CLL. Using immunoSEQ multiplex PCR, the repertoire was profiled, and TCRdb retains in-frame clones only, with some absent. Seen here are a few hundred thousand clones, 60% to 80% observed once, and the top ten hold roughly 6%. CDR3 length: 13 residues. The germline gives CDR1 SEHNR, CDR2 FQNEAQ (reference sequence). Deletions cut 3 bases from V and 4 bases from J, with 9 bases between. This clonotype was sampled from a human donor with chronic lymphocytic leukemia. The rearrangement uses TRBV7-9 and TRBJ1-1; tentatively, D is TRBD1 (5 bases). The starting material was PBMCs, obtained after 36 months of ibrutinib treatment. The CDR3, as DNA: TGTGCCAGCAGCTTGGGGGGGATCACTGAAGCTTTCTTT. It is translated as CASSLGGITEAFF.